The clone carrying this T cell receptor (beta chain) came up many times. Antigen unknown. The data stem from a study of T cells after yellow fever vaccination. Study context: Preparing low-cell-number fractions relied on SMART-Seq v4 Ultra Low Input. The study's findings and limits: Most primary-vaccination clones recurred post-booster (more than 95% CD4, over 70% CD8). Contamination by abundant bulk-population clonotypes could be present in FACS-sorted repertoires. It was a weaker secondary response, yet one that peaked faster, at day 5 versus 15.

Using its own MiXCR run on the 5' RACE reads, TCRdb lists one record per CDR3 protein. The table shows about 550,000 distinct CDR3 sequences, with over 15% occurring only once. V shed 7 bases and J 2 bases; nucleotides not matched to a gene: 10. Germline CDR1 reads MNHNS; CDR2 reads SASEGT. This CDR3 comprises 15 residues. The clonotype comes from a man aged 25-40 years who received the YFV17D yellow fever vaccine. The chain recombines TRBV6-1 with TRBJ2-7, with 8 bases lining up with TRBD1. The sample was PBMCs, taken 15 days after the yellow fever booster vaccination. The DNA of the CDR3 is TGTGCCAGCAACAAAGGGGGGACAGGAACCTACGAGCAGTACTTC. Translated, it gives CASNKGGTGTYEQYF.